A selection of T cell receptor beta chains follows, all from one sample in a study of blood T cell repertoires in COVID-19. Assay: immunoSEQ multiplex PCR; the TCRdb copy retains only in-frame clones and omits some. This sample has under 250,000 clones, with about 83% found just once. The sample consisted of peripheral blood. These receptors were obtained from a woman between 35 and 50 years old who had recovered from COVID-19. Each CDR3 is given with its conserved first and last residue. The D gene is left open where the match is weak. Some rows have no size entry. The others give once, few or many, or a class for an expanded clone.

-,TRBV28,once,TRBJ1-5,CASSFPTGGNQPQHF,TGTGCCAGCAGTTTCCCGACAGGCGGCAATCAGCCCCAGCATTTT
-,TRBV27,-,TRBJ2-3,CASSQLESGDTQYF,TGTGCCAGCAGTCAACTAGAGTCGGGCGATACGCAGTATTTT
-,TRBV19,few,TRBJ2-1,CASSKEYNEQFF,TGTGCCAGTAGTAAGGAGTACAATGAGCAGTTCTTC
TRBD1,TRBV7-9,few,TRBJ1-2,CASSLARGPNYGYTF,TGTGCCAGCAGCTTAGCGAGGGGGCCGAACTATGGCTACACCTTC
-,TRBV5-4,once,TRBJ2-5,CASSTGTNSQETQYF,TGTGCCAGCAGCACCGGGACAAACTCCCAAGAGACCCAGTACTTC
TRBD1,TRBV3-1/TRBV3-2,few,TRBJ2-2,CASSQGGGGGELFF,TGTGCCAGCAGCCAAGGAGGGGGCGGCGGGGAGCTGTTTTTT
-,TRBV3-1/TRBV3-2,-,TRBJ1-2,CASSQWEEVPNYGYTF,TGTGCCAGCAGCCAATGGGAGGAAGTCCCCAACTATGGCTACACCTTC
TRBD2,TRBV28,-,TRBJ2-4,CASSLRRDSGGVGLQHF,TGTGCCAGCAGTTTAAGGAGGGATAGCGGGGGCGTGGGATTACAGCACTTC
TRBD2,TRBV4-1,-,TRBJ2-7,CASSQVLAGGSYEQYF,TGCGCCAGCAGCCAAGTACTAGCGGGGGGCTCCTACGAGCAGTACTTC
-,TRBV5-6,-,TRBJ2-7,CASSYEFTYEQYF,TGTGCCAGCAGTTACGAGTTCACCTACGAGCAGTACTTC
-,TRBV12-3/TRBV12-4,once,TRBJ2-5,CASTLGVQETQYF,TGTGCCAGCACCCTGGGAGTCCAAGAGACCCAGTACTTC
-,TRBV28,many,TRBJ1-3,CASSFMGAGNTIYF,TGTGCCAGCAGTTTCATGGGGGCGGGAAACACCATATATTTT
-,TRBV6-5,-,TRBJ2-3,CASSPGSVGTDTQYF,TGTGCCAGCTCCCCCGGGAGTGTAGGCACAGATACGCAGTATTTT
TRBD1,TRBV2,-,TRBJ1-4,CASRQDRGNEKLFF,TGTGCCAGCAGGCAGGACAGGGGAAATGAAAAACTGTTTTTT
-,TRBV7-3,-,TRBJ2-5,CASSRSGAQETQYF,TGTGCCAGCAGCCGATCAGGGGCCCAAGAGACCCAGTACTTC
-,TRBV19,-,TRBJ2-1,CASSIDLEYNEQFF,TGTGCCAGTAGTATAGATCTAGAGTACAATGAGCAGTTCTTC
-,TRBV2,-,TRBJ2-1,CASSVQFPFF,TGTGCCAGCAGTGTCCAGTTCCCCTTCTTC
TRBD1,TRBV5-1,-,TRBJ1-1,CASSPGQGAEAFF,TGCGCCAGCAGCCCCGGACAGGGAGCTGAAGCTTTCTTT
-,TRBV5-6,few,TRBJ2-1,CASSLSPANYNEQFF,TGTGCCAGCAGCTTGAGTCCCGCGAACTACAATGAGCAGTTCTTC
-,TRBV10-1,-,TRBJ1-6,CASSQGRSNSPLHF,TGCGCCAGCAGCCAGGGGAGAAGTAATTCACCCCTCCACTTT
-,TRBV27,-,TRBJ1-1,CASSGGVDTEAFF,TGTGCCAGCAGTGGGGGGGTGGACACTGAAGCTTTCTTT
-,TRBV12-3/TRBV12-4,-,TRBJ1-1,CASSPTVNTEAFF,TGTGCCAGCAGCCCGACAGTGAACACTGAAGCTTTCTTT
-,TRBV28,-,TRBJ2-1,CASSLVPGSSYNEQFF,TGTGCCAGCAGTTTGGTTCCGGGGAGCTCCTACAATGAGCAGTTCTTC
-,TRBV18,-,TRBJ1-3,CASSRMGARGNTIYF,TGTGCCAGCTCACGAATGGGGGCGCGGGGAAACACCATATATTTT
-,TRBV6-5,-,TRBJ1-5,CASSTGRDQPQHF,TGTGCCAGCAGCACAGGGAGGGATCAGCCCCAGCATTTT
-,TRBV3-1/TRBV3-2,-,TRBJ1-5,CASSQGASGNQPQHF,TGTGCCAGCAGCCAGGGGGCCAGCGGCAATCAGCCCCAGCATTTT
TRBD2,TRBV18,once,TRBJ2-3,CASSPGLAAGDTDTQYF,TGTGCCAGCTCACCTGGACTAGCGGCGGGGGACACAGATACGCAGTATTTT
-,TRBV5-1,-,TRBJ1-1,CASSFSRGLLIEAFF,TGCGCCAGCAGCTTTTCCAGGGGACTACTTATTGAAGCTTTCTTT
TRBD1,TRBV19,once,TRBJ2-1,CASSRDSYNEQFF,TGTGCCAGTAGTAGGGACAGTTACAATGAGCAGTTCTTC
TRBD1,TRBV7-2,-,TRBJ1-6,CASSPQTGGSPLHF,TGTGCCAGCAGCCCACAGACAGGGGGTTCACCCCTCCACTTT
-,TRBV24-1,few,TRBJ2-2,CATSAQGGWNTGELFF,TGTGCCACCTCCGCGCAGGGCGGATGGAACACCGGGGAGCTGTTTTTT
TRBD1,TRBV3-1/TRBV3-2,-,TRBJ1-2,CASAREGAKGYTF,TGTGCCAGCGCTCGGGAGGGGGCGAAGGGCTACACCTTC
-,TRBV18,-,TRBJ2-7,CASSPVTGTYEQYF,TGTGCCAGCTCACCAGTGACAGGCACCTACGAGCAGTACTTC
-,TRBV6-6,-,TRBJ1-6,CASFSTTVGNSPLHF,TGTGCCAGCTTCTCGACGACAGTGGGGAATTCACCCCTCCACTTT
TRBD1,TRBV6-5,-,TRBJ1-4,CASSRQGRDEKLFF,TGTGCCAGCAGCCGACAGGGGAGGGATGAAAAACTGTTTTTT
-,TRBV5-1,-,TRBJ2-2,CASSQQGSSGELFF,TGCGCCAGCAGCCAGCAGGGGTCCTCCGGGGAGCTGTTTTTT
TRBD1,TRBV30,-,TRBJ1-2,CAWSGTGVRDGYTF,TGTGCCTGGAGTGGTACAGGGGTGAGAGATGGCTACACCTTC
-,TRBV18,-,TRBJ1-2,CARLDRRGNYGYTF,TGTGCCAGACTCGACCGGAGGGGAAACTATGGCTACACCTTC